A single sample gave rise to the 15 T cell receptor beta chains below, sequenced in a study of T cell responses to AZD1222 COVID-19 vaccine. Clones were read by immunoSEQ multiplex PCR, and TCRdb kept only the in-frame ones, dropping some. This table has over 120,000 clones, roughly 90% appearing once. The sample here was peripheral blood, taken on day 0 of AZD1222 vaccination. These receptor sequences come from an adult in good health.

V and J are TRBV5-1 and TRBJ1-2; maybe TRBD1 (5 bases). The CDR3 extends over 17 amino acids. V gave up 2 bases and J gave up 7 bases, with 24 bases separating them. Germline V gene sequence: CDR1 SGHRS, CDR2 YFSETQ. This chain's CDR3 is CASSFGTASTRGGGYTF. Here the CDR3 DNA reads TGCGCCAGCAGCTTTGGGACGGCCTCGACCCGGGGGGGTGGCTACACCTTC.

The CDR3 sequence is CASSFTEIYGYTF. The CDR3 DNA sequence: TGTGCCAGCAGTTTCACAGAGATCTATGGCTACACCTTC. This rearrangement joins TRBV7-2 to TRBJ1-2, with D uncertain. The germline V and J ends were trimmed by 6 bases and 4 bases, with 12 bases remaining between them. The germline gives CDR1 SGHTA, CDR2 FQGNSA. The length of the CDR3 is 13 residues.

V is TRBV5-1 and J is TRBJ2-3; 9 nucleotides agree with TRBD1. Trimming removed 7 bases from V and 0 bases from J; junction bases left unmatched: 6. CDR1 SGHRS and CDR2 YFSETQ come from the germline V gene. CDR3 size: 15 residues. In DNA, the CDR3 is TGCGCCAGCGGGATACAGGGGGCAAGCACAGATACGCAGTATTTT. Translating gives CASGIQGASTDTQYF. The full variable domain, its missing parts supplied by reference TRBV5-1 and TRBJ2-3, is KAGVTQTPRYLIKTRGQQVTLSCSPISGHRSVSWYQQTPGQGLQFLFEYFSETQRNKGNFPGRFSGRQFSNSRSEMNVSTLELGDSALYLCASGIQGASTDTQYFGPGTRLTVL.

This clone was recorded once. The V and J genes are TRBV7-9 and TRBJ2-1; 9 bases fit TRBD2. The CDR3 runs to 15 residues. Germline V gene lookup returns CDR1 SEHNR and CDR2 FQNEAQ (reference sequence). Trimming took 1 base from V and 6 from J; bases not matched to a gene: 4. DNA of the CDR3: TGTGCCAGCAGCTTAGTAGCGGGAGCCCTCAATGAGCAGTTCTTC. Encoded protein: CASSLVAGALNEQFF.

The chain couples TRBV6-5 to TRBJ2-1; 10 nucleotides line up with TRBD2. V was pared by 4 bases and J by 3 bases, with 3 bases of the junction left unmatched. CDR3 length: 15 amino acids. Per germline, CDR1 MNHEY and CDR2 SVGAGI. The CDR3 DNA reads TGTGCCAGCAGTTCCTTAGCGGGGGGCTACAATGAGCAGTTCTTC. Protein sequence: CASSSLAGGYNEQFF.

The chain combines TRBV5-4 with TRBJ2-6; D is perhaps TRBD1 (6 bases). This CDR3 is built from 15 residues. V lost 1 base to trimming and J lost 2 bases, with 7 bases between them. Per germline, CDR1 SGHNT and CDR2 YYREEE (reference sequence). As DNA, the CDR3 is TGTGCCAGCAGCTTGCAGGGGACTGGGGCCAACGTCCTGACTTTC. It yields the protein CASSLQGTGANVLTF.

V and J are TRBV29-1 and TRBJ1-2; TRBD1 matches 8 bases. Germline lookup yields CDR1 SQVTM and CDR2 ANQGSEA. J was trimmed by 4 bases and V by 3 bases; bases with no gene match: 7. CDR3 length: 14 residues. As DNA, the CDR3 is TGCAGCGTTGATAGGGCAGGGGGCTTCTATGGCTACACCTTC. Its protein is CSVDRAGGFYGYTF.

V and J are TRBV28 and TRBJ2-7; D is tentatively TRBD1 or TRBD2 (6 bases each). The V gene's germline CDR1 is MDHEN and CDR2 SYDVKM. The CDR3 covers 12 residues. Trimming took 1 base from V and 8 from J, leaving 9 bases between them. The CDR3 spells CASSLSGDKQYF. The DNA for the CDR3 is TGTGCCAGCAGTTTATCGGGGGACAAGCAGTACTTC.

This clone was detected only once. The genes are TRBV4-1 and TRBJ1-1, with D unclear. Germline assignment: CDR1 MGHRA and CDR2 YSYEKL. V dropped 0 bases and J dropped 1 base, with 6 bases sitting between them. The CDR3 loop spans 14 amino acids. Here the CDR3 reads CASSQDRSNTEAFF. CDR3 in DNA: TGCGCCAGCAGCCAAGATCGGTCGAACACTGAAGCTTTCTTT.

V is TRBV9 and J is TRBJ1-4; D ambiguous. Per germline, CDR1 SGDLS and CDR2 YYNGEE. Trimming took off 0 bases at V and 2 bases at J, with 8 bases between the two ends. The CDR3 length is 15 residues. The CDR3 DNA reads TGTGCCAGCAGCGTAGCTGACGGGACTAATGAAAAACTGTTTTTT. Its translation: CASSVADGTNEKLFF.

J is TRBJ2-6 and V is TRBV19; D unresolved. The V and J ends lost 3 bases and 1 base respectively, with 4 bases between them. The germline CDR1 and CDR2 sequences are LNHDA and SQIVND (reference sequence). The CDR3 spans 14 residues. This CDR3 is CASSIPSGANVLTF. Written as DNA, the CDR3 is TGTGCCAGTAGTATCCCATCTGGGGCCAACGTCCTGACTTTC.

The rearrangement joins TRBV5-1 to TRBJ2-7; D perhaps matches TRBD2 (6 bases). Germline CDR1 reads SGHRS; CDR2 reads YFSETQ. There are 15 residues in the CDR3. Trimming took off 0 bases at V and 0 bases at J, with 10 bases between the two ends. CDR3 loop: CASSLGLEASYEQYF. The CDR3 DNA follows: TGCGCCAGCAGCTTGGGACTAGAGGCCTCCTACGAGCAGTACTTC.

This clone occurred once. The chain's CDR3 is CASSFAEGNTEAFF. Here the CDR3 DNA reads TGTGCCAGCTCTTTTGCAGAGGGGAACACTGAAGCTTTCTTT. J is TRBJ1-1 and V is TRBV18; no clear D. Trimming removed 6 bases at V and 1 base at J, with 12 bases between. The CDR3 is 14 residues long. Germline-derived CDR1 and CDR2 are KGHSH and LQKENI.

This CDR3 reads CASSANTGADGYTF. The CDR3 coding sequence is TGTGCCAGCTCGGCGAATACAGGGGCGGATGGCTACACCTTC. V and J are TRBV18 and TRBJ1-2, with TRBD1 matching over 7 bases. This CDR3 has 14 amino acids. The V and J ends lost 6 bases and 6 bases, in that order; junction bases with no gene match: 10. Germline V CDR1 and CDR2: KGHSH, LQKENI.

The rearrangement joins TRBV29-1 to TRBJ2-1; 10 positions match TRBD2. This CDR3 contains 14 residues. Germline CDR1 reads SQVTM; CDR2 reads ANQGSEA. V shed 2 bases, J shed 7 bases, and the junction held 5 bases outside the gene matches. The CDR3 DNA sequence: TGCAGCGTTGAACGAGCGGGAGGGCGGAATGAGCAGTTCTTC. Amino acid sequence: CSVERAGGRNEQFF.